The 32 T cell receptor beta chains listed next were all sequenced from one sample in a study of blood T cell repertoires in COVID-19. Only in-frame clones appear in the TCRdb table, and some are missing; sequencing was by immunoSEQ multiplex PCR. Of about 45,000 clones listed, about 83% were seen once; the top ten hold less than 9.5%. Sequences were obtained from peripheral blood. The receptors were sampled from a man older than 75 in a cohort sampled during active COVID-19.

This clone was observed once. The DNA of the CDR3 is TGTGCCAGCAGCCATGGACAGACCTATGGCTACACCTTC. As protein: CASSHGQTYGYTF. The rearrangement uses TRBV3-1 (or the pseudogene TRBV3-2) and TRBJ1-2; tentative D call: TRBD1 (6 bases). This CDR3 is built from 13 residues. CDR1 is LGHDT, CDR2 YNNKEL, per germline (reference sequence). V was pared by 3 bases and J by 4 bases, with 9 bases between.

The genes are TRBV30 and TRBJ2-5; D perhaps matches TRBD1 (6 bases). This CDR3 is 14 amino acids long. V gave up 0 bases and J gave up 5 bases, with 13 bases separating them. CDR1 and CDR2 from the germline V gene are GTSNPN and SVGIG (reference sequence). This CDR3 reads CAWSVQGLGETQYF. CDR3 nucleotides: TGTGCCTGGAGTGTACAGGGCCTGGGGGAGACCCAGTACTTC.

V gene TRBV7-9 combines with J gene TRBJ1-4; 8 positions agree with TRBD1. CDR1 and CDR2 from the germline V gene are SEHNR and FQNEAQ (reference sequence). The CDR3 runs to 15 residues. Trimming at V came to 4 bases and at J to 8 bases, leaving 9 bases not matched to a gene. The CDR3 sequence is CASSSAQGAGEKLFF. Written as DNA, the CDR3 is TGTGCCAGCAGCTCGGCGCAGGGGGCGGGAGAAAAACTGTTTTTT. Based on the CDR3 plus reference TRBV7-9 and TRBJ1-4, the full variable domain is DTGVSQNPRHKITKRGQNVTFRCDPISEHNRLYWYRQTLGQGPEFLTYFQNEAQLEKSRLLSDRFSAERPKGSFSTLEIQRTEQGDSAMYLCASSSAQGAGEKLFFGSGTQLSVL.

This sequence joins TRBV7-2 and TRBJ1-1; D remains ambiguous. V shed 4 bases and J shed 2 bases, with 11 bases lying between them. CDR1 is SGHTA and CDR2 is FQGNSA in the germline V gene. The CDR3 totals 14 residues. The CDR3 DNA reads TGTGCCAGCAGCTCGACGGCTAGAAACACTGAAGCTTTCTTT. Its translation is CASSSTARNTEAFF.

As concerns this clone: At one end, the junction sequence differs from germline, possibly due to a read error. The CDR3 nucleotides are TGTGCCAGCAGTCCCGGGGTTGGCTATGGCTACATCTTC. Its protein product is CASSPGVGYGYIF. V gene TRBV6-6 combines with J gene TRBJ1-2, with D uncertain. Germline CDR1 MNHNY, CDR2 SVGAGI (reference sequence). CDR3 length: 13 residues.

This clone was seen a handful of times. This specimen includes other DNA sequences encoding the same CDR3. V is TRBV11-3 and J is TRBJ2-5; D gene unclear. The CDR3 has 13 residues. Germline V lookup: CDR1 SGHNT, CDR2 YENEEA. The ends were cut back, 0 bases at V and 2 bases at J, with 4 bases in the middle. The CDR3 region is CASSLESQETQYF. DNA of the CDR3: TGTGCCAGCAGCTTAGAGTCACAAGAGACCCAGTACTTC.

V gene TRBV2 combines with J gene TRBJ2-6, with D possibly being TRBD2 (6 bases). Germline-derived CDR1 and CDR2 are SNHLY and FYNNEI. The CDR3 runs 16 residues. Trimming removed 5 bases from V and 2 bases from J, with 13 bases in between. CDR3 bases: TGTGCCAGCAGTTTGGGAGGAGGAACTGGGGCCAACGTCCTGACTTTC. Translated, it gives CASSLGGGTGANVLTF.

This sequence joins TRBV3-1 (or the pseudogene TRBV3-2) and TRBJ1-6; 7 positions agree with TRBD1. V lost 4 bases to trimming and J lost 5 bases; unmatched junction nucleotides: 2. Germline V gene sequence: CDR1 LGHDT, CDR2 YNNKEL (reference sequence). This CDR3 spans 14 amino acids. CDR3 loop: CASSRGQNNSPLHF. In DNA, the CDR3 is TGTGCCAGCAGCCGGGGACAGAATAATTCACCCCTCCACTTT.

This chain joins TRBV5-1 and TRBJ2-1, with D tentatively TRBD2 (7 bases). Per the germline V gene, CDR1 is SGHRS and CDR2 is YFSETQ. The CDR3 contains 15 residues. Deletions cut 9 bases from V and 7 bases from J, with 23 bases between. The chain's CDR3 is CATGRRGPLLNEQFF. The DNA of the CDR3 is TGCGCCACTGGCCGGCGGGGGCCTCTTTTGAATGAGCAGTTCTTC. The variable domain in full, with the rest retrieved from reference TRBV5-1 and TRBJ2-1, is KAGVTQTPRYLIKTRGQQVTLSCSPISGHRSVSWYQQTPGQGLQFLFEYFSETQRNKGNFPGRFSGRQFSNSRSEMNVSTLELGDSALYLCATGRRGPLLNEQFFGPGTRLTVL.

This clone was found once. The V gene is TRBV2, the J gene TRBJ1-5, with D hard to call. This CDR3 is built from 13 residues. Germline V gene sequence: CDR1 SNHLY, CDR2 FYNNEI. The V end was cut by 7 bases, the J end by 4 bases, with 11 bases between. The CDR3 DNA reads as TGTGCCAGCAACCTCGGAGGAAATCAGCCCCAGCATTTT. Amino acid sequence: CASNLGGNQPQHF.

This chain links TRBV10-3 with TRBJ2-1; tentative D call: TRBD2 (7 bases). This CDR3 is built from 15 residues. In germline, CDR1 is ENHRY, CDR2 SYGVKD. The germline V and J ends were trimmed by 3 bases and 5 bases, with 14 bases remaining between them. The CDR3 loop reads CAISDGGLGHNEQFF. The CDR3 DNA sequence: TGTGCCATCAGTGACGGGGGGCTCGGGCACAATGAGCAGTTCTTC.

This clone has only a few counts. The chain uses TRBV3-1 (or the pseudogene TRBV3-2) and TRBJ2-7; D possibly corresponds to TRBD1 (8 bases). Germline lookup yields CDR1 LGHDT and CDR2 YNNKEL (reference sequence). The CDR3 spans 13 residues. V lost 2 bases, J lost 12 bases, and 17 bases lay in between. CDR3 sequence reads: CASSQSTGGGRYF. For the CDR3, the DNA is TGTGCCAGCAGCCAATCCACAGGGGGAGGGAGGTACTTC.

The chain couples TRBV28 to TRBJ1-2, with D unresolved. CDR3 length equals 13 residues. Germline V gives CDR1 MDHEN, CDR2 SYDVKM. Trimming took off 5 bases at V and 0 bases at J, with 7 bases between the two ends. The CDR3 nucleotides read TGTGCCAGCAGTATACAGCCTAACTATGGCTACACCTTC. Translation: CASSIQPNYGYTF.

The chain uses TRBV16 and TRBJ2-1; 8 bases align to TRBD2. Germline trimming cut 0 bases from V and 10 bases from J; bases unmatched to any gene: 14. CDR1 KGHSY and CDR2 FQNENV come from the germline V gene. The CDR3 extends over 17 amino acids. The CDR3 sequence: CASSQSSFLGLESEQFF. In nucleotides, the CDR3 is TGTGCCAGCAGCCAATCATCTTTCTTGGGACTAGAGTCAGAGCAGTTCTTC.

This clone showed up just a few times. The chain has TRBV6-6 and TRBJ1-5; 7 bases are shared with TRBD1. The CDR3 is 12 residues long. V shed 10 bases and J 6 bases; nucleotides not matched to a gene: 6. CDR1 and CDR2 (germline): MNHNY, SVGAGI (reference sequence). CDR3 in amino acids: CAISTGSQPQHF. The CDR3 bases are TGTGCCATCTCGACAGGGAGTCAGCCCCAGCATTTT.

This chain joins TRBV27 and TRBJ2-5, with D possibly matching TRBD2 (6 bases). Trimming shortened V by 0 bases and J by 5 bases, and 22 bases separated the two germline ends. The CDR3 runs to 18 residues. Germline V CDR1 and CDR2: MNHEY, SMNVEV (reference sequence). The CDR3 here is CASSLSWAGTQGRETQYF. The CDR3 coding sequence is TGTGCCAGCAGTTTATCTTGGGCCGGGACTCAAGGTCGGGAGACCCAGTACTTC.

The rearrangement links TRBV19 to TRBJ1-3; unclear D gene. Germline V gene lookup returns CDR1 LNHDA and CDR2 SQIVND (reference sequence). V was shortened by 10 bases and J by 0 bases, with 7 bases between the two germline ends. This CDR3 comprises 12 residues. Here the CDR3 reads CATGPSGNTIYF. The CDR3 DNA follows: TGTGCCACCGGTCCCTCTGGAAACACCATATATTTT.

The J gene is TRBJ1-2, the V gene TRBV3-1 (or the pseudogene TRBV3-2), with TRBD1 matching over 8 bases. Germline CDR1 is LGHDT and CDR2 is YNNKEL (reference sequence). V trimming: 5 bases; J trimming: 10 bases; junction bases outside the gene matches: 15. The CDR3 runs to 15 residues. The CDR3 DNA is TGTGCCAGCAGCTATGGGGCAGGGGGCCTAGGAGTCTACACCTTC. It codes for CASSYGAGGLGVYTF.

This sequence joins TRBV3-1 (or the pseudogene TRBV3-2) and TRBJ1-1; 8 nucleotides match TRBD1. V lost 6 bases to trimming and J lost 7 bases; unmatched junction nucleotides: 4. Germline CDR1 and CDR2: LGHDT and YNNKEL (reference sequence). The CDR3 is 12 residues long. The CDR3 sequence is CASRAQGGEAFF. The DNA for the CDR3 is TGTGCCAGCAGAGCACAGGGGGGTGAAGCTTTCTTT.

In regard to this clone: This specimen includes other DNA sequences encoding the same CDR3. The chain carries TRBV7-2 and TRBJ1-1; D is perhaps TRBD1 (5 bases). This CDR3 is built from 14 residues. The ends were cut back, 1 base at V and 4 bases at J, with 10 bases in the middle. Germline CDR1 SGHTA, CDR2 FQGNSA. The CDR3 is CASSLGQGSTEAFF. The CDR3 DNA reads as TGTGCCAGCAGCTTAGGGCAGGGAAGCACTGAAGCTTTCTTT.

The gene calls are TRBV7-9 and TRBJ2-3; TRBD2 aligns across 8 bases. The CDR3 has 16 amino acids. V was pared by 5 bases and J by 0 bases, with 7 bases of the junction left unmatched. CDR1 and CDR2 (germline): SEHNR, FQNEAQ (reference sequence). In nucleotides, the CDR3 is TGTGCCAGCAGCGCTACACGGGGGGGAAGCACAGATACGCAGTATTTT. Protein sequence: CASSATRGGSTDTQYF.

The V call is TRBV28, the J call TRBJ2-7; TRBD1 matches 8 bases. V lost 2 bases and J lost 10; bases outside the gene matches: 4. CDR3 length: 12 residues. Germline CDR1 MDHEN, CDR2 SYDVKM. The CDR3 loop is CASSLPGQGQYF. CDR3 DNA sequence: TGTGCCAGCAGTTTACCCGGACAGGGTCAGTACTTC.

This rearrangement joins TRBV6-6 to TRBJ1-3; a possible D gene is TRBD1 (5 bases). V gave up 7 bases and J gave up 0 bases, with 13 bases separating them. Germline V gene lookup returns CDR1 MNHNY and CDR2 SVGAGI (reference sequence). This CDR3 comprises 15 residues. This CDR3 reads CASNQGRISGNTIYF. The DNA of the CDR3 is TGTGCCAGCAACCAGGGCAGGATCTCTGGAAACACCATATATTTT.

V is TRBV28 and J is TRBJ2-4; D not certain. Germline CDR1 and CDR2: MDHEN and SYDVKM. Trimming stripped 1 base from V and 2 bases from J, with 15 bases between. CDR3 length equals 17 residues. DNA for the CDR3: TGTGCCAGCAGTTTATTTGGGCAGCCAAGTCCCAAAAACATTCAGTACTTC. It yields the protein CASSLFGQPSPKNIQYF.

In its sample, this clone was seen a few times. The chain employs TRBV5-1 and TRBJ1-3; D gene uncertain. Germline CDR1 SGHRS, CDR2 YFSETQ. V gave up 4 bases and J gave up 0 bases, with 5 bases separating them. This CDR3 comprises 13 residues. The CDR3 loop is CASSAGSGNTIYF. CDR3 nucleotides: TGCGCCAGCAGCGCCGGCTCTGGAAACACCATATATTTT.

The V gene is TRBV4-1, the J gene TRBJ1-3, with a tentative D call TRBD1 (5 bases). The V gene's germline CDR1 is MGHRA and CDR2 YSYEKL. Trimming shortened V by 4 bases and J by 3 bases, and 13 bases separated the two germline ends. The CDR3 sequence is 15 residues long. CDR3 in amino acids: CASSPNGRGGNTIYF. CDR3 sequence (DNA): TGCGCCAGCAGCCCCAATGGGAGGGGTGGAAACACCATATATTTT.

The sample holds a few counts of this clone. The rearrangement joins TRBV10-1 to TRBJ2-7; D may be TRBD1 (6 bases). Looked up from germline, CDR1 is WNHNN and CDR2 is SYGVQD (reference sequence). Trimming took 3 bases from V and 3 from J, leaving 9 bases between them. The CDR3 extends over 13 amino acids. CDR3 protein: CASSDGRGYEQYF. In DNA form, the CDR3 reads TGCGCCAGCAGTGACGGCAGGGGCTACGAGCAGTACTTC.

In DNA, the CDR3 is TGTGCCAGCAGCCAAGGTGGCAGGGGGCTCGGGAACACTGAAGCTTTCTTT. Protein: CASSQGGRGLGNTEAFF. The chain employs TRBV3-1 (or the pseudogene TRBV3-2) and TRBJ1-1; 8 bases match TRBD1. Germline V gene data show CDR1 as LGHDT and CDR2 as YNNKEL (reference sequence). This CDR3 has 17 residues. With 1 base clipped from V and 1 base from J, the junction kept 8 bases outside the gene matches.

This clone was counted a single time. The J gene is TRBJ2-1, the V gene TRBV9; D may be TRBD1 (6 bases). This CDR3 contains 15 residues. The ends were cut back, 4 bases at V and 0 bases at J, with 11 bases in the middle. Germline V CDR1 and CDR2: SGDLS, YYNGEE. CDR3 coding DNA: TGTGCCAGCAGCCGAGGGGGTAGCTCCTACAATGAGCAGTTCTTC. Its protein product is CASSRGGSSYNEQFF.

This chain joins TRBV5-1 and TRBJ1-2; perhaps TRBD1 as D (5 bases). CDR1 and CDR2 from the germline V gene are SGHRS and YFSETQ. The CDR3 has 15 amino acids. Trimming removed 4 bases from V and 0 bases from J, with 13 bases in between. The CDR3 DNA sequence: TGCGCCAGCAGCGAACTGGACAACGCTAACTATGGCTACACCTTC. Translated: CASSELDNANYGYTF.

The J gene is TRBJ2-2, the V gene TRBV10-3; tentatively, D is TRBD1 (6 bases). This CDR3 spans 14 amino acids. CDR1 is ENHRY, CDR2 SYGVKD, per germline. V was shortened by 10 bases and J by 6 bases, with 18 bases between the two germline ends. In nucleotides, the CDR3 is TGTGCCACCTTAGCAGGAGAGGGGGCCGGGGAGCTGTTTTTT. Translation: CATLAGEGAGELFF.

The V call is TRBV5-1, the J call TRBJ1-4; 8 bases map to TRBD1. This CDR3 spans 13 amino acids. Germline V gives CDR1 SGHRS, CDR2 YFSETQ. V lost 4 bases to trimming and J lost 13 bases; unmatched junction nucleotides: 9. The CDR3 spells CASSLGDRGGLFF. DNA for the CDR3: TGCGCCAGCAGCCTTGGAGACAGGGGAGGACTGTTTTTT. Based on the CDR3 plus reference TRBV5-1 and TRBJ1-4, the full variable domain is KAGVTQTPRYLIKTRGQQVTLSCSPISGHRSVSWYQQTPGQGLQFLFEYFSETQRNKGNFPGRFSGRQFSNSRSEMNVSTLELGDSALYLCASSLGDRGGLFFGSGTQLSVL.